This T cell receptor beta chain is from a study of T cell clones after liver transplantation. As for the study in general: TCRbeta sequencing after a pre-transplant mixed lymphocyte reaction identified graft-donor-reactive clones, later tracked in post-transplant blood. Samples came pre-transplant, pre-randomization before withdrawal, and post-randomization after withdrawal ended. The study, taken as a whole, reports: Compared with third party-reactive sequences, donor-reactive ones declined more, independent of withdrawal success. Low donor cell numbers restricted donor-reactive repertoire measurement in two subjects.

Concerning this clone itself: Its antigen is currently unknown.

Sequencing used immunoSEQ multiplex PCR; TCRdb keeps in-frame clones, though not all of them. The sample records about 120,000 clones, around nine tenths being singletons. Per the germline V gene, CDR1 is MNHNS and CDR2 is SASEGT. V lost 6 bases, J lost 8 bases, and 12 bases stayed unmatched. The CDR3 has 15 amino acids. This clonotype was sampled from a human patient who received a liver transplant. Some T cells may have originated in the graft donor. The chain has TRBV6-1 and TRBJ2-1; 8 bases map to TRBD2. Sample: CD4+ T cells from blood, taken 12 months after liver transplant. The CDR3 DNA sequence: TGTGCCAGCAGGCCGGGACTAGACAATTTCTATGAGCAGTTCTTC. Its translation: CASRPGLDNFYEQFF.